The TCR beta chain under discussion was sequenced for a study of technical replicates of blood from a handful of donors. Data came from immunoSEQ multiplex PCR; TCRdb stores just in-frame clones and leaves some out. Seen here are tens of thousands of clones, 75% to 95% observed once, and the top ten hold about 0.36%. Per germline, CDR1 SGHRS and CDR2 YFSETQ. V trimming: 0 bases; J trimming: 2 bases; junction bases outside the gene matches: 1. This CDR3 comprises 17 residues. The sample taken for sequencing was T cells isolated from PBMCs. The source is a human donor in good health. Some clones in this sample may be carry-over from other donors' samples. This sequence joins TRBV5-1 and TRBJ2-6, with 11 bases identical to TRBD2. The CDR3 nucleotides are TGCGCCAGCAGCTTGGGACTAGCGGGAACTGGGGCCAACGTCCTGACTTTC. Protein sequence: CASSLGLAGTGANVLTF.